One sample yielded the 17 T cell receptor beta chains listed below, sequenced in a study of blood T cell repertoires in COVID-19. TCRdb's table, derived via immunoSEQ multiplex PCR, lists solely in-frame clones and lacks some. Of 110,000 to 150,000 clones in the sample, more than 75% are singletons; the top ten hold approximately 6%. Sequencing was performed on PBMCs or T cells enriched from blood (not recorded which). The receptors here all came from a woman in her forties or fifties who had recovered from COVID-19.

The chain links TRBV3-1 (or the pseudogene TRBV3-2) to TRBJ1-5; 8 bases are a match to TRBD1. There are 14 residues in the CDR3. J gave up 2 bases and V 5 bases, and 2 bases lay outside the gene matches. The germline gives CDR1 LGHDT, CDR2 YNNKEL (reference sequence). As DNA, the CDR3 is TGTGCCAGCAGCGACAGGGGAGGCAATCAGCCCCAGCATTTT. Translating gives CASSDRGGNQPQHF.

The V gene is TRBV5-4, the J gene TRBJ2-7; TRBD2 is a possible D gene (5 bases). The V end lost 4 bases, the J end lost 4 bases, and 21 bases lay between the germline ends. The CDR3 runs 16 residues. From germline, CDR1 is SGHNT and CDR2 YYREEE (reference sequence). DNA for the CDR3: TGTGCCAGCAGCACCCAGGCTGCGCCCGGCGGGTACGAGCAGTACTTC. Residues: CASSTQAAPGGYEQYF.

The chain joins TRBV5-5 to TRBJ1-5; D gene uncertain. Germline V gives CDR1 SGHKS, CDR2 YYEKEE (reference sequence). V lost 1 base, J lost 7 bases, and 15 bases lay in between. This CDR3 contains 15 residues. The CDR3 DNA sequence: TGTGCCAGCAGCTTGTCAACGGGCACGGGACAGCCCCAGCATTTT. Amino acid sequence: CASSLSTGTGQPQHF.

The chain has TRBV19 and TRBJ1-2, with 9 bases that match TRBD1. The germline V gene has CDR1 LNHDA and CDR2 SQIVND (reference sequence). The CDR3 loop spans 13 amino acids. With 5 bases clipped from V and 7 bases from J, the junction kept 5 bases outside the gene matches. For the CDR3, the DNA is TGTGCCAGTAGTCGACAGGGGGATTTTGGCTACACCTTC. This codes for CASSRQGDFGYTF.

The chain joins TRBV10-1 to TRBJ2-1, with D unclear. Trimming removed 0 bases from V and 0 bases from J, with 9 bases in between. Germline CDR1 reads WNHNN; CDR2 reads SYGVQD (reference sequence). The CDR3 consists of 16 residues. The chain's CDR3 is CASSESGSRSYNEQFF. As DNA, the CDR3 is TGCGCCAGCAGTGAGTCCGGTTCTCGCTCCTACAATGAGCAGTTCTTC.

The J gene is TRBJ1-3, the V gene TRBV18; the match to TRBD1 covers 9 bases. The CDR3 spans 16 residues. Germline loops: CDR1 KGHSH, CDR2 LQKENI. J lost 4 bases, V lost 1 base, and 5 bases had no gene match. The CDR3 DNA is TGTGCCAGCTCACCACAACAGGGGGCAGGAGGAAACACCATATATTTT. As protein: CASSPQQGAGGNTIYF.

Comment on this clone: This sample also contains other DNA sequences that code for the same CDR3. The chain carries TRBV5-1 and TRBJ2-3, with 7 bases identical to TRBD1. The germline gives CDR1 SGHRS, CDR2 YFSETQ. The CDR3 consists of 15 residues. V lost 6 bases, J lost 1 base, and 8 bases stayed unmatched. CDR3 sequence: CASTQGDPRTDTQYF. CDR3 DNA: TGCGCCAGCACCCAGGGGGACCCACGCACAGATACGCAGTATTTT.

The V call is TRBV5-1, the J call TRBJ2-3; 11 bases line up with TRBD2. With 2 bases clipped from V and 3 bases from J, the junction kept 8 bases outside the gene matches. The CDR3 runs 17 residues. Germline V CDR1 and CDR2: SGHRS, YFSETQ. CDR3 amino acids: CASSFRVAGGETDTQYF. The CDR3 nucleotides are TGCGCCAGCAGCTTCCGTGTAGCGGGGGGGGAGACAGATACGCAGTATTTT.

The chain has TRBV6-4 and TRBJ2-3; 12 bases line up with TRBD2. The germline V gene encodes CDR1 MRHNA and CDR2 SNTAGT. The CDR3 runs 15 residues. V shed 3 bases and J 4 bases; nucleotides not matched to a gene: 2. CDR3: CASSDLAGGSDTQYF. In DNA, the CDR3 is TGTGCCAGCAGTGATCTAGCGGGGGGGTCAGATACGCAGTATTTT.

The chain is built from TRBV7-8 and TRBJ1-1, with TRBD1 matching 7 bases. Germline-derived CDR1 and CDR2 are SGHVS and FQNEAQ. The CDR3 covers 15 residues. V trimming: 5 bases; J trimming: 0 bases; junction bases outside the gene matches: 6. As DNA, the CDR3 is TGTGCCAGCAGCCTAAGACAGGGACTGAACACTGAAGCTTTCTTT. Its protein is CASSLRQGLNTEAFF. Looking up the rest from reference TRBV7-8 and TRBJ1-1 gives the full variable domain: GAGVSQSPRYKVAKRGQDVALRCDPISGHVSLFWYQQALGQGPEFLTYFQNEAQLDKSGLPSDRFFAERPEGSVSTLKIQRTQQEDSAVYLCASSLRQGLNTEAFFGQGTRLTVV.

This sequence joins TRBV7-2 and TRBJ2-5, with a possible D match to TRBD1 (5 bases). CDR3 length equals 14 residues. V lost 1 base, J lost 7 bases, and 13 bases lay in between. Germline V gene sequence: CDR1 SGHTA, CDR2 FQGNSA. The CDR3 nucleotides read TGTGCCAGCAGCTTAGGGGGTCCAAGGGGGACCCAGTACTTC. Translated: CASSLGGPRGTQYF. Variable domain in full (rest from reference TRBV7-2 and TRBJ2-5): GAGVSQSPSNKVTEKGKDVELRCDPISGHTALYWYRQSLGQGLEFLIYFQGNSAPDKSGLPSDRFSAERTGGSVSTLTIQRTQQEDSAVYLCASSLGGPRGTQYFGPGTRLLVL.

This chain joins TRBV6-5 and TRBJ2-7; TRBD1 matches at 9 bases. V trimming: 5 bases; J trimming: 3 bases; junction bases outside the gene matches: 5. This CDR3 region has 14 residues. Germline loops: CDR1 MNHEY, CDR2 SVGAGI. Here the CDR3 DNA reads TGTGCCAGCAGTCCCCGACAGGGGGTCTACGAGCAGTACGTC. Its translation is CASSPRQGVYEQYV.

This clone appeared a few times. This chain connects TRBV6-1 to TRBJ2-7; the D gene is possibly TRBD1 (5 bases). V was clipped by 2 bases and J by 0 bases, with 23 bases between them. Germline assignment: CDR1 MNHNS and CDR2 SASEGT. The CDR3 length is 19 residues. The CDR3, as DNA: TGTGCCAGCAGTGAAAGGGGCAGTCCCTTTGATGGCAGCTCCTACGAGCAGTACGTC. Protein product: CASSERGSPFDGSSYEQYV.

V is TRBV4-1 and J is TRBJ1-3; D is possibly TRBD1 (5 bases). Between the trimmed V and J ends, which lost 4 bases and 0 bases, there was a span of 19 bases. This CDR3 is built from 18 residues. Germline assignment: CDR1 MGHRA and CDR2 YSYEKL. The CDR3 spells CASSRERGTPVSGNTIYF. The DNA for the CDR3 is TGCGCCAGCAGCCGGGAAAGGGGAACCCCTGTCTCTGGAAACACCATATATTTT.

As concerns this clone: Other DNA sequences within the sample encode an identical CDR3. The genes are TRBV7-2 and TRBJ1-1, with D maybe TRBD1 (6 bases). Germline CDR1 and CDR2: SGHTA and FQGNSA. The CDR3 has 13 residues. The germline V and J ends were trimmed by 4 bases and 1 base, with 7 bases remaining between them. CDR3 region: CASSSQGNTEAFF. CDR3 bases: TGTGCCAGCAGCTCACAGGGGAACACTGAAGCTTTCTTT.

The chain employs TRBV9 and TRBJ2-3; tentative D call: TRBD2 (6 bases). The CDR3 spans 16 residues. The germline V gene encodes CDR1 SGDLS and CDR2 YYNGEE. The germline V and J ends were trimmed by 3 bases and 9 bases, with 23 bases remaining between them. CDR3 DNA sequence: TGTGCCAGCAGCGAGGCGGGACGGGGCCTCGCTGGGACGCAGTATTTT. Protein sequence: CASSEAGRGLAGTQYF. The whole variable domain, remainder taken from reference TRBV9 and TRBJ2-3, is DSGVTQTPKHLITATGQRVTLRCSPRSGDLSVYWYQQSLDQGLQFLIQYYNGEERAKGNILERFSAQQFPDLHSELNLSSLELGDSALYFCASSEAGRGLAGTQYFGPGTRLTVL.

This chain joins TRBV27 and TRBJ2-7; D gene uncertain. Trimming cost V 4 bases and J 3 bases, with 13 bases left between them. CDR1 is MNHEY and CDR2 is SMNVEV in the germline V gene (reference sequence). The CDR3 contains 14 residues. The CDR3 DNA sequence: TGTGCCAGCAGTTCCCTCGTAGAAAGCTACGAGCAGTACTTC. Translation gives CASSSLVESYEQYF.